One and the same sample provided the 20 T cell receptor beta chains below, sequenced in a study of blood T cell repertoires in COVID-19. The table came from immunoSEQ multiplex PCR; TCRdb's copy has only in-frame clones and leaves some out. The sample consists of 150,000 to 200,000 clones, approximately 78% of them appearing once. Sequenced material: peripheral blood. Every receptor here comes from a woman aged 80 or over with active or convalescent COVID-19.

The chain has TRBV5-1 and TRBJ1-6, with 8 bases matching TRBD1. Germline values: CDR1 SGHRS, CDR2 YFSETQ. The CDR3 contains 15 residues. The trim removed 4 bases at V and 8 bases at J, leaving 8 bases unmatched. The chain's CDR3 is CASSIAGGVDSPLHF. CDR3 DNA sequence: TGCGCCAGCAGCATAGCAGGGGGCGTAGATTCACCCCTCCACTTT.

The chain couples TRBV2 to TRBJ2-1; TRBD1 matches 10 bases. V dropped 6 bases and J dropped 2; count of bases not matched to a gene: 4. This CDR3 spans 15 amino acids. Germline loops: CDR1 SNHLY, CDR2 FYNNEI. This chain's CDR3 is CASRGDRGTYNEQFF. The CDR3 nucleotides are TGTGCCAGCAGAGGGGACAGGGGTACCTACAATGAGCAGTTCTTC. The entire variable domain, with the rest obtained from reference TRBV2 and TRBJ2-1, is as follows: EPEVTQTPSHQVTQMGQEVILRCVPISNHLYFYWYRQILGQKVEFLVSFYNNEISEKSEIFDDQFSVERPDGSNFTLKIRSTKLEDSAMYFCASRGDRGTYNEQFFGPGTRLTVL.

The chain is built from TRBV5-1 and TRBJ1-2; D not resolved. Between the trimmed V and J ends, which lost 0 bases and 4 bases, there was a span of 4 bases. The CDR3 consists of 12 residues. Germline V gene sequence: CDR1 SGHRS, CDR2 YFSETQ. The CDR3 loop reads CASSLDTYGYTF. The CDR3 nucleotides are TGCGCCAGCAGCTTGGACACCTATGGCTACACCTTC. Filled out from reference TRBV5-1 and TRBJ1-2, the complete variable domain reads KAGVTQTPRYLIKTRGQQVTLSCSPISGHRSVSWYQQTPGQGLQFLFEYFSETQRNKGNFPGRFSGRQFSNSRSEMNVSTLELGDSALYLCASSLDTYGYTFGSGTRLTVV.

The rearrangement joins TRBV15 to TRBJ2-1; 7 bases line up with TRBD1. The germline CDR1 and CDR2 sequences are LNHNV and YYDKDF (reference sequence). Trimming at V came to 6 bases and at J to 7 bases, leaving 18 bases not matched to a gene. The length of the CDR3 is 17 residues. CDR3 amino acids: CATRLTWPQDRVNEQFF. CDR3 DNA sequence: TGTGCCACCAGGTTAACCTGGCCCCAAGACAGGGTAAATGAGCAGTTCTTC.

The gene calls are TRBV10-3 and TRBJ1-1; 9 nucleotides align to TRBD1. The CDR3 loop spans 12 amino acids. V trimming: 6 bases; J trimming: 10 bases; junction bases outside the gene matches: 6. Germline CDR1 is ENHRY and CDR2 is SYGVKD. CDR3 residues: CAISLGTGTAFF. CDR3 in DNA: TGTGCCATCAGCTTAGGGACAGGGACAGCTTTCTTT.

This chain uses TRBV5-6 with TRBJ2-1; 7 nucleotides align to TRBD2. V lost 0 bases and J lost 6; bases outside the gene matches: 3. The length of the CDR3 is 14 residues. Looked up from germline, CDR1 is SGHDT and CDR2 is YYEEEE. The CDR3 reads CASSLASGTNEQFF. The CDR3 DNA reads TGTGCCAGCAGCTTGGCTAGCGGTACCAATGAGCAGTTCTTC.

This clone has more than one count but fewer than ten. The chain uses TRBV19 and TRBJ2-1; TRBD2 matches 7 bases. The V and J ends lost 7 bases and 0 bases, in that order; junction bases with no gene match: 9. CDR3 length: 16 amino acids. Germline CDR1 LNHDA, CDR2 SQIVND (reference sequence). The CDR3 DNA reads as TGTGCCAGTAAAATAGAAGGGAGGGCCTCCTACAATGAGCAGTTCTTC. It is translated as CASKIEGRASYNEQFF.

The V gene is TRBV19, the J gene TRBJ2-1; TRBD1 aligns across 8 bases. V dropped 11 bases and J dropped 5; count of bases not matched to a gene: 11. The CDR3 covers 14 residues. Looked up from germline, CDR1 is LNHDA and CDR2 is SQIVND (reference sequence). The CDR3 region is CAPQSGTGDNEQFF. The CDR3 DNA reads as TGTGCCCCCCAATCCGGGACAGGAGACAATGAGCAGTTCTTC.

The chain carries TRBV3-1 (or the pseudogene TRBV3-2) and TRBJ2-1; D remains ambiguous. V was pared by 8 bases and J by 5 bases, with 16 bases between. CDR1 LGHDT and CDR2 YNNKEL come from the germline V gene (reference sequence). The length of the CDR3 is 14 residues. The CDR3 protein is CASSHRGGNNEQFF. In DNA, the CDR3 is TGTGCCAGCTCCCACCGAGGCGGTAACAATGAGCAGTTCTTC.

The genes are TRBV27 and TRBJ2-1, with D possibly TRBD2 on 6 matching bases. V was shortened by 7 bases and J by 2 bases, with 12 bases between the two germline ends. Per germline, CDR1 MNHEY and CDR2 SMNVEV (reference sequence). The CDR3 runs to 14 residues. CDR3: CASKNGGAYNEQFF. In nucleotides, the CDR3 is TGTGCCAGCAAAAACGGGGGTGCCTACAATGAGCAGTTCTTC.

The chain is built from TRBV6-5 and TRBJ2-4, with 8 bases that match TRBD1. Trimming at V came to 4 bases and at J to 8 bases, leaving 4 bases not matched to a gene. There are 13 residues in the CDR3. Germline V gives CDR1 MNHEY, CDR2 SVGAGI. CDR3 DNA sequence: TGTGCCAGCAGTTTAAACAGGGGGGACATTCAGTACTTC. Amino acids: CASSLNRGDIQYF.

This clone was observed a few times. CDR3 region: CASTRQGIFGYTF. In nucleotides, the CDR3 is TGTGCCAGCACTAGACAGGGAATTTTTGGCTACACCTTC. This chain connects TRBV7-2 to TRBJ1-2; 7 bases agree with TRBD1. CDR1 SGHTA and CDR2 FQGNSA come from the germline V gene. The CDR3 has 13 residues. Trimming cost V 7 bases and J 7 bases; bases outside gene matches: 9.

The V call is TRBV28, the J call TRBJ2-7, with 8 bases matching TRBD2. Germline CDR1 MDHEN, CDR2 SYDVKM. The CDR3 runs 14 residues. The J segment lost 3 bases and the V segment lost 1 base, leaving 2 bases of the junction unmatched. The DNA for the CDR3 is TGTGCCAGCAGTTTATCGGGAGGGGACTACGAGCAGTACTTC. Protein product: CASSLSGGDYEQYF.

The chain employs TRBV6-2 or TRBV6-3 and TRBJ1-2; TRBD1 matches at 7 bases. Germline CDR1 is MNHEY and CDR2 is SVGEGT. The CDR3 sequence is 17 residues long. J gave up 4 bases and V 2 bases, and 13 bases lay outside the gene matches. CDR3 protein: CASSYPIPTGAVYGYTF. As DNA, the CDR3 is TGTGCCAGCAGTTACCCGATACCTACAGGGGCCGTCTATGGCTACACCTTC.

The rearrangement joins TRBV3-1 (or the pseudogene TRBV3-2) to TRBJ1-4; the match to TRBD1 covers 11 bases. Germline trimming cut 4 bases from V and 7 bases from J; bases unmatched to any gene: 11. The CDR3 is 17 amino acids. CDR1 is LGHDT, CDR2 YNNKEL, per germline (reference sequence). CDR3 residues: CASSPGQGGDGSEKLFF. As DNA, the CDR3 is TGTGCCAGCAGCCCGGGACAGGGGGGAGATGGGAGTGAAAAACTGTTTTTT.

The table lists this clone with a count of one. This chain connects TRBV7-9 to TRBJ2-3; 9 bases align to TRBD1. CDR3 length: 14 residues. Unmatched junction bases numbered 6, after V lost 8 bases and J lost 3 bases. CDR1 is SEHNR and CDR2 is FQNEAQ in the germline V gene (reference sequence). The CDR3 loop is CASQTGGGTDTQYF. CDR3 nucleotides: TGTGCCAGCCAGACAGGGGGTGGGACAGATACGCAGTATTTT. Supplemented by reference TRBV7-9 and TRBJ2-3, the full variable domain reads DTGVSQNPRHKITKRGQNVTFRCDPISEHNRLYWYRQTLGQGPEFLTYFQNEAQLEKSRLLSDRFSAERPKGSFSTLEIQRTEQGDSAMYLCASQTGGGTDTQYFGPGTRLTVL.

Note on this clone: Other DNA sequences from this sample encode an identical CDR3 as well. The genes are TRBV28 and TRBJ1-1, with D unresolved. Germline CDR1 and CDR2: MDHEN and SYDVKM. This CDR3 contains 11 residues. V was pared by 5 bases and J by 1 base, with 2 bases between. The CDR3 protein is CASSQNTEAFF. For the CDR3, the DNA is TGTGCCAGCAGTCAGAACACTGAAGCTTTCTTT.

This sequence joins TRBV27 and TRBJ2-7; TRBD1 aligns across 7 bases. Trimming cost V 3 bases and J 2 bases; bases outside gene matches: 4. The CDR3 covers 14 residues. Germline lookup yields CDR1 MNHEY and CDR2 SMNVEV (reference sequence). CDR3 region: CASSFSQGAYEQYF. DNA for the CDR3: TGTGCCAGCAGTTTTTCGCAGGGGGCCTACGAGCAGTACTTC.

A single count supports this clone. The chain is built from TRBV2 and TRBJ1-6, with TRBD1 as a possible D gene (6 bases). Germline CDR1 is SNHLY and CDR2 is FYNNEI. V gave up 2 bases and J gave up 6 bases, with 11 bases separating them. This CDR3 region has 15 residues. The chain's CDR3 is CASSEFPGANSPLHF. CDR3 sequence (DNA): TGTGCCAGCAGTGAATTTCCAGGGGCTAATTCACCCCTCCACTTT. The full variable domain, its missing parts supplied by reference TRBV2 and TRBJ1-6, is EPEVTQTPSHQVTQMGQEVILRCVPISNHLYFYWYRQILGQKVEFLVSFYNNEISEKSEIFDDQFSVERPDGSNFTLKIRSTKLEDSAMYFCASSEFPGANSPLHFGNGTRLTVT.

Of note for this clone: At one boundary the junction diverges from the germline segment, which might be a read error. The CDR3 reads CATSRDRQDFTRNF. The CDR3 DNA sequence: TGTGCCACCAGCAGAGATCGGCAGGACTTTACCAGGAACTTC. The chain uses TRBV15 and TRBJ2-4, with D perhaps matching TRBD2 (5 bases). Germline CDR1 is LNHNV and CDR2 is YYDKDF (reference sequence). The CDR3 loop spans 14 amino acids.